This T cell receptor beta chain appears in the sequencing data of a study of identical twins. General study points: Within beta out-of-frame sequences, the excess sharing observed between twins was weaker.

The V and J ends lost 4 bases and 6 bases, in that order; junction bases with no gene match: 6. The CDR3 length is 16 residues. The germline V gene encodes CDR1 SGHRS and CDR2 YFSETQ. cDNA molecules carried unique molecular identifiers, and template switching added a universal primer site. TCRdb processed the 5' RACE reads anew with MiXCR; each CDR3 protein has one entry. The sample lists roughly 720,000 distinct CDR3 sequences, 15% to 20% occurring once. Every sampled donor was Caucasian and healthy. This clonotype was detected a few times. What it binds is not known. This sample was also put to use in a study of T cells expressing NK-cell markers. From that paper: Repertoires of TCR beta were obtained from T cells sorted as CD3+CD56+NKG2C+, CD3+CD56+NKG2C- and CD3+CD56-NKG2C+.

The sample comprised PBMCs. The source is a woman younger than 30 in good health. This rearrangement joins TRBV5-1 to TRBJ1-6, with 11 bases aligning to TRBD1. As DNA, the CDR3 is TGCGCCAGCAGCGATAGGACAGGGGGCGTTAATTCACCCCTCCACTTT. Protein: CASSDRTGGVNSPLHF.